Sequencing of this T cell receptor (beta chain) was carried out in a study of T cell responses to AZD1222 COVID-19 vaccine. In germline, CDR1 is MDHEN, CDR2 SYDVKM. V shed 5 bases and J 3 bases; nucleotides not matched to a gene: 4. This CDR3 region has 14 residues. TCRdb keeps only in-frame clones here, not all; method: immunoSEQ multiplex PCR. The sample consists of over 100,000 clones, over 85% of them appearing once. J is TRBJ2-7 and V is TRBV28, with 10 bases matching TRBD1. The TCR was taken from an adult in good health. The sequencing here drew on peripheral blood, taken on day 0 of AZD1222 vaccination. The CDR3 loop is CASSPWDRGYEQYF. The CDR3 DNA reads TGTGCCAGCAGTCCGTGGGACAGGGGCTACGAGCAGTACTTC.